These T cell receptor beta chains were read from a single sample in a study of cytomegalovirus exposure and HLA in healthy donors. Method: immunoSEQ multiplex PCR; TCRdb's copy keeps in-frame clones and lacks some. This sample has some 100,000 clones, with 60% to 85% found just once. The specimen sequenced was PBMCs. The receptors come from a man aged 45 to 65 in good health and CMV-seronegative. Each CDR3 is given with its conserved first and last residue. A D gene is named only where the DNA matches it firmly. The size of a clone is reported for some rows only, either as once, few or many, or as a class for expanded clones.

d_call clone_size j_call cdr3_length v_call cdr3_nt cdr3_aa
TRBD2 NA TRBJ2-2 16 TRBV4-1 TGCGCCAGCAGCCAAAGAAGGGCGGGGGGCACCGGGGAGCTGTTTTTT CASSQRRAGGTGELFF
NA NA TRBJ2-1 15 TRBV5-4 TGTGCCAGCAGCCGCAACCCGGGCTCCTACAATGAGCAGTTCTTC CASSRNPGSYNEQFF
NA NA TRBJ2-1 12 TRBV7-9 TGTGCCAGCAGCTTACTTGGAGATGAGCAGTTCTTC CASSLLGDEQFF
NA NA TRBJ2-1 14 TRBV7-2 TGTGCCAGCAGCTCTCCGGGGTCCTACAATGAGCAGTTCTTC CASSSPGSYNEQFF
NA NA TRBJ2-1 14 TRBV7-8 TGTGCCAGCAGCTCCGGTCGGGTCATCAATGAGCAGTTCTTC CASSSGRVINEQFF
TRBD1 NA TRBJ1-2 13 TRBV2 TGTGCCAGCGTCAGACAGGGTAACTATGGCTATACCTTC CASVRQGNYGYTF
NA NA TRBJ2-7 13 TRBV27 TGTGCCAGCAGCCGGGACACGGCCTACGAGCAGTACTTC CASSRDTAYEQYF
TRBD2 NA TRBJ2-1 15 TRBV7-9 TGTGCCAGCAGCTTGGGATGGGGGGGTTACAATGAGCAGTTCTTC CASSLGWGGYNEQFF
NA NA TRBJ2-7 15 TRBV15 TGTGCCACCAGCAGGGAATGGACAGCTTCCTACGAGCAGTACTTC CATSREWTASYEQYF
NA once TRBJ1-2 14 TRBV4-2 TGTGCCAGCAGACAAAGCAGGGCCTCCTATGGCTACACCTTC CASRQSRASYGYTF
NA NA TRBJ1-6 15 TRBV9 TGTGCCAGCAGCGTAGAGCAGGCCCCGGGGTCACCCCTCCACTTT CASSVEQAPGSPLHF
NA NA TRBJ2-1 14 TRBV11-1 TGTGCCAGCAGGGACAGCGGGACCTACAATGAGCAGTTCTTC CASRDSGTYNEQFF
NA few TRBJ2-6 15 TRBV10-1 TGCGCCAGCATCGAGGATAACTCTGGGGCCAACGTCCTGACTTTC CASIEDNSGANVLTF
TRBD1 NA TRBJ1-1 12 TRBV7-9 TGTGCCAGCAGCCCACGGGACAGGAAAGCTTTCTTT CASSPRDRKAFF
TRBD2 NA TRBJ2-3 17 TRBV6-1 TGTGCCAGCAGTGAAATATGGACGAGTGGGGGGGTAGATACGCAGTATTTT CASSEIWTSGGVDTQYF
NA few TRBJ2-7 13 TRBV2 TGTGCCAGCAGTGGACAGCTCTACTACGAGCAGTACTTC CASSGQLYYEQYF
TRBD2 once TRBJ2-7 16 TRBV9 TGTGCCAGCAGCGCAGGAATAGCGGGGTCCCGAGACGAGCAGTACTTC CASSAGIAGSRDEQYF
NA NA TRBJ2-1 11 TRBV20-1 TGCAGTGCTACACGGGGGGCCGAGCAGTTCTTC CSATRGAEQFF
TRBD1 NA TRBJ1-1 14 TRBV19 TGTGCCAGTAGCCCGGACAGGAAGAACACTGAAGCTTTCTTT CASSPDRKNTEAFF
TRBD1 NA TRBJ1-6 15 TRBV6-5 TGTGCCAGCAGTATGCTGACAGGGGGTAATTCACCCCTCCACTTT CASSMLTGGNSPLHF
TRBD1 NA TRBJ2-7 13 TRBV5-1 TGCGCCAGCACCCCGACAGGGTCCTACGAGCAGTACTTC CASTPTGSYEQYF
TRBD1 NA TRBJ1-3 16 TRBV30 TGTGCCTGGAGCGCCGGGACAGGGTTTGCTGGAAACACCATATATTTT CAWSAGTGFAGNTIYF
TRBD2 NA TRBJ2-7 14 TRBV6-5 TGTGCCACAGGACTAGCGGGGGGGCCCTACGAGCAGTACTTC CATGLAGGPYEQYF
TRBD1 NA TRBJ1-2 12 TRBV19 TGTGCCAGTAGTATAAGACAGGGTGGCTACACCTTC CASSIRQGGYTF
TRBD2 NA TRBJ2-1 14 TRBV7-9 TGTGCCATCCCGACTAGCTTGACCTACAATGAGCAGTTCTTC CAIPTSLTYNEQFF
NA NA TRBJ1-5 17 TRBV4-1 TGCGCCAGCAGCCAAGTTAACAGGGCGTTTAGCAATCAGCCCCAGCATTTT CASSQVNRAFSNQPQHF
NA NA TRBJ1-6 14 TRBV9 TGTGCCAGCAGCGTAGGATGGCAGACTCCCCCCCTCCACTTT CASSVGWQTPPLHF